This note documents a single T cell receptor beta chain sequence. Antigen specificity is unknown. TCRdb redid the calling of the 5' RACE reads with MiXCR, one entry per CDR3 protein. The sample yields more than 250,000 distinct CDR3 sequences, under 20% seen once. The CDR3 length is 13 residues. Germline V gives CDR1 SGHDT, CDR2 YYEEEE. The V and J ends lost 0 bases and 8 bases respectively, with 9 bases between them. The entry originates in a study of T-cell memory formation after mild COVID-19. General observations from the study: There were some responding clones in pre-infection memory, which suggested that cross-reactive memory had joined.

The chain recombines TRBV5-6 with TRBJ2-1; no definite D call. The source is a man in his late teens or twenties who had mild COVID-19 (a few samples of this study predate the infection). Cell type and time point are not known. Sequencing was carried out using PBMCs or a T cell subset sorted from them (not recorded which). CDR3 coding DNA: TGTGCCAGCAGCTTGGACAAGGTCTATGAGCAGTTCTTC. Translation: CASSLDKVYEQFF.